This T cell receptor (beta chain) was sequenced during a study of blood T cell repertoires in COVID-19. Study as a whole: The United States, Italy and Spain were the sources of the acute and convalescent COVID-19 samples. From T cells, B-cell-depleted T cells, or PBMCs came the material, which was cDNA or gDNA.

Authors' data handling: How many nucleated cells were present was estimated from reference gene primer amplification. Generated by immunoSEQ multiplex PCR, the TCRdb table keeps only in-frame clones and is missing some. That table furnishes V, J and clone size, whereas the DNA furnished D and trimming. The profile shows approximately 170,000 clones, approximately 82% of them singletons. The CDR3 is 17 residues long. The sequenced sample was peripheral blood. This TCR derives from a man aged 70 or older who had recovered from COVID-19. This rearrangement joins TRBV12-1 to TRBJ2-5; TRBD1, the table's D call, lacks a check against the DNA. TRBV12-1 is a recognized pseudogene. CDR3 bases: TGTGCCAGCAGCCCTGTGGTTGAGGGGACAGGGGGGGAGACCCAGTACTTC. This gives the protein CASSPVVEGTGGETQYF.